Listed below are T cell receptor beta chains from one sample, sequenced in a study of vaccination effects on CD4 cells after COVID-19. The antigens for these receptors are not known. The data were produced by immunoSEQ multiplex PCR, yet TCRdb's version contains in-frame clones alone and is incomplete. The data show some 22,000 clones, 73% seen once. Sequenced material: CD4+ T cells from PBMCs cultured with SARS-CoV-2 spike peptides, taken before COVID-19 vaccination. The receptors were sampled from a human donor who received a COVID-19 vaccine. Each CDR3 is given without its conserved first and last residue. The D gene is left open where the match is weak.

CDR3 length,V gene,D gene,J gene,CDR3 protein
12,TRBV14,-,TRBJ2-7,ASSPTWTSYEQY
11,TRBV11-2,TRBD2,TRBJ2-7,ASSLGYGREAS
13,TRBV25-1,TRBD2,TRBJ2-1,ASSDSRTSSNEQF
15,TRBV19,TRBD2,TRBJ2-5,ASSIGLTSGSGETQY
12,TRBV20-1,-,TRBJ1-2,SASQMMGTYGYT
15,TRBV1,-,TRBJ1-5,TSSQEWGGRFNQPQH
12,TRBV4-1,TRBD1,TRBJ1-2,ASSPETGRFGYT
10,TRBV6-5,TRBD1,TRBJ2-7,ASGQGPYEQY
12,TRBV19,TRBD1,TRBJ2-7,ASSTPGQPYEQY
11,TRBV5-1,TRBD1,TRBJ2-3,ASTGTGGDTQY
17,TRBV2,TRBD2,TRBJ2-5,ASSVEAGGPLFGIETQY
12,TRBV10-3,TRBD2,TRBJ2-5,AISESGGQETQY
12,TRBV29-1,-,TRBJ1-1,SVLRTDQNTEAF
10,TRBV24-1,-,TRBJ1-1,ATRNRAGEAF
14,TRBV7-6,TRBD1,TRBJ2-7,ASSSPLRTGVHEQY
13,TRBV19,-,TRBJ1-2,ASRVSGTKTYGYT
14,TRBV19,-,TRBJ1-5,ASSPSGITRNQPQH
12,TRBV5-6,TRBD1,TRBJ1-1,ASSLNRGDTEAF
12,TRBV5-1,-,TRBJ1-3,ASSFQGSGNTIY
10,TRBV6-5,-,TRBJ1-2,ASSNDGYGYT
13,TRBV29-1,TRBD2,TRBJ2-5,SVESGGARGETQY
15,TRBV18,TRBD1,TRBJ1-5,ASSPQGAGYSNQPQH
14,TRBV19,-,TRBJ1-1,ASSPRGREGDTEAF